Below are 9 T cell receptor beta chains sequenced from a single sample in a study of T cells after yellow fever vaccination. TCRdb fed the 5' RACE reads into MiXCR, producing one record per CDR3 protein. The sample holds a few hundred thousand distinct CDR3 sequences, approximately 16% seen once. The sequencing here drew on PBMCs, taken 4 to 6 days after the first yellow fever vaccination. All receptors derive from a man between 18 and 35 years old who received the YFV17D yellow fever vaccine.

The J gene is TRBJ1-2, the V gene TRBV6-2 or TRBV6-3; D might be TRBD1 (6 bases). CDR1 MNHEY and CDR2 SVGEGT come from the germline V gene. Trimming pared 8 bases from V and 7 bases from J, leaving 17 bases between. The CDR3 length is 13 residues. The CDR3 region is CASATGLRSGYTF. DNA for the CDR3: TGTGCCAGCGCTACAGGGTTAAGGAGTGGCTACACCTTC.

This rearrangement joins TRBV2 to TRBJ2-1; 7 nucleotides match TRBD1. V was pared by 7 bases and J by 5 bases, with 8 bases of the junction left unmatched. Germline V gene sequence: CDR1 SNHLY, CDR2 FYNNEI. The CDR3 sequence is 14 residues long. This chain's CDR3 is CASTPADRNNEQFF. CDR3 sequence (DNA): TGTGCCAGCACTCCGGCGGACAGGAACAATGAGCAGTTCTTC. Variable domain in full (rest from reference TRBV2 and TRBJ2-1): EPEVTQTPSHQVTQMGQEVILRCVPISNHLYFYWYRQILGQKVEFLVSFYNNEISEKSEIFDDQFSVERPDGSNFTLKIRSTKLEDSAMYFCASTPADRNNEQFFGPGTRLTVL.

This chain joins TRBV27 and TRBJ1-6, with D unclear. V was shortened by 5 bases and J by 12 bases, with 11 bases between the two germline ends. This CDR3 comprises 12 residues. The V gene's germline CDR1 is MNHEY and CDR2 SMNVEV (reference sequence). The CDR3, as DNA: TGTGCCAGCAGTGCACACACCAGACCCCTCCACTTT. Amino acids: CASSAHTRPLHF.

The genes are TRBV4-1 and TRBJ2-3; a weak D match, TRBD2 (7 bases). Germline V gene sequence: CDR1 MGHRA, CDR2 YSYEKL. V lost 1 base and J lost 8, with 22 bases in between. The CDR3 length is 17 residues. CDR3 nucleotides: TGCGCCAGCAGCCAAGGTGTTGGAGGGACCGGGGGGCCTACGCAGTATTTT. Translation gives CASSQGVGGTGGPTQYF.

The rearrangement uses TRBV4-1 and TRBJ2-7, with 10 bases aligning to TRBD2. This CDR3 is built from 15 residues. Germline V gene lookup returns CDR1 MGHRA and CDR2 YSYEKL. V shed 2 bases and J 5 bases; nucleotides not matched to a gene: 6. The CDR3, as DNA: TGCGCCAGCAGCCAAACTTTACTAGCGGGGAACGAGCAGTACGTC. The encoded protein is CASSQTLLAGNEQYV.

This chain uses TRBV24-1 with TRBJ2-3, with 9 bases aligning to TRBD1. The CDR3 runs 17 residues. The germline CDR1 and CDR2 sequences are KGHDR and SFDVKD. The ends lost 3 bases at V and 4 bases at J; junction bases unmatched: 10. This CDR3 reads CATSDPLTGGVADTQYF. DNA of the CDR3: TGTGCCACCAGTGATCCGTTGACAGGGGGGGTTGCAGATACGCAGTATTTT.

In its sample, this clonotype was seen a few times. The chain links TRBV12-3 or TRBV12-4 to TRBJ2-7; 9 nucleotides align to TRBD2. V dropped 9 bases and J dropped 7; count of bases not matched to a gene: 10. The CDR3 runs 13 residues. The CDR3 is CASFGGGAGEQYF. CDR3 DNA: TGTGCCAGTTTTGGCGGGGGGGCCGGTGAGCAGTACTTC.

The chain employs TRBV7-2 and TRBJ2-3; D gene ambiguous. Germline V lookup: CDR1 SGHTA, CDR2 FQGNSA. V shed 1 base and J shed 6 bases, with 14 bases lying between them. CDR3 length equals 15 residues. The CDR3 DNA reads as TGTGCCAGCAGCTTAGTCGTAGGGCAGGCGGATACGCAGTATTTT. Its translation is CASSLVVGQADTQYF.

The J gene is TRBJ1-2, the V gene TRBV20-1, with D possibly matching TRBD1 (6 bases). Germline CDR1 is DFQATT and CDR2 is SNEGSKA (reference sequence). The V end was cut by 3 bases, the J end by 8 bases, with 16 bases between. The CDR3 spans 13 residues. CDR3 nucleotide sequence: TGCAGTGCTAGTACGACCTACAGGGACGGCTACACCTTC. Translation: CSASTTYRDGYTF.